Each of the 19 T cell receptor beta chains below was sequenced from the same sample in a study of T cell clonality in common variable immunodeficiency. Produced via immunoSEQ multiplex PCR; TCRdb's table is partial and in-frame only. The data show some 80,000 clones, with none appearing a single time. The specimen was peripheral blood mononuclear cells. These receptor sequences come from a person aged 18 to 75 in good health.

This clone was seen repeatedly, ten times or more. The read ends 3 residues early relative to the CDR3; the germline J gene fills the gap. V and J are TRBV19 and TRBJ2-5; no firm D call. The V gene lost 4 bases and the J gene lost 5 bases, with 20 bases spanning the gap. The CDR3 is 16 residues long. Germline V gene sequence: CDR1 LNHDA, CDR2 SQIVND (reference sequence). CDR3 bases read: TGTGCCAGTAGTACTTCTAGGTTGCAGATAGGCGAGACC. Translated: CASSTSRLQIGET. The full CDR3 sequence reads CASSTSRLQIGETQYF. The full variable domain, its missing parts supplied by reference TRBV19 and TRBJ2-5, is DGGITQSPKYLFRKEGQNVTLSCEQNLNHDAMYWYRQDPGQGLRLIYYSQIVNDFQKGDIAEGYSVSREKKESFPLTVTSAQKNPTAFYLCASSTSRLQIGETQYFGPGTRLLVL.

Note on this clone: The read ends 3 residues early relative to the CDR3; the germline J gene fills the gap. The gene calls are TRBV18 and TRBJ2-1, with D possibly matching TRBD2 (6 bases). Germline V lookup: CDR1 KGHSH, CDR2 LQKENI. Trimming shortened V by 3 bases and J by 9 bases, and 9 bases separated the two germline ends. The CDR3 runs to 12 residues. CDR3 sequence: CASSPTGGEQFF. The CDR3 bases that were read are TGTGCCAGCTCACCCACCGGGGGTGAG.

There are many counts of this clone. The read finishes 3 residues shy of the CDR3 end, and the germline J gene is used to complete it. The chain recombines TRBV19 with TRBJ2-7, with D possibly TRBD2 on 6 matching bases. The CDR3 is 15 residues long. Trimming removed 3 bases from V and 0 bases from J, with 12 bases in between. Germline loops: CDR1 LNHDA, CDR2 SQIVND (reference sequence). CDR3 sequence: CASSMRAGPSYEQYF. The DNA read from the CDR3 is TGTGCCAGTAGTATGAGAGCGGGTCCCTCCTACGAG.

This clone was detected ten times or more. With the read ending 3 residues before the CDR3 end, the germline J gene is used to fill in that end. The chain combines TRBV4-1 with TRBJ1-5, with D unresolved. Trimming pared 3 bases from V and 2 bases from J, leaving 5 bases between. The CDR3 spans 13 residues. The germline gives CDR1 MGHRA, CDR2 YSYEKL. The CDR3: CASSHIGNQPQHF. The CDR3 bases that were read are TGCGCCAGCAGCCACATAGGCAATCAGCCC.

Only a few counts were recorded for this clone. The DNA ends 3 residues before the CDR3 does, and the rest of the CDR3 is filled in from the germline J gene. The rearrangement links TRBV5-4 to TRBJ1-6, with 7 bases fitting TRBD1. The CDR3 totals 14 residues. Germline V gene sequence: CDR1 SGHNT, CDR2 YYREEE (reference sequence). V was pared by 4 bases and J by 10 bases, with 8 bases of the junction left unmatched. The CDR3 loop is CASSPDREGSPLHF. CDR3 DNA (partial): TGTGCCAGCAGCCCCGACAGGGAGGGATCACCC. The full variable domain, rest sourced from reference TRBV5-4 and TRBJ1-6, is ETGVTQSPTHLIKTRGQQVTLRCSSQSGHNTVSWYQQALGQGPQFIFQYYREEENGRGNFPPRFSGLQFPNYSSELNVNALELDDSALYLCASSPDREGSPLHFGNGTRLTVT.

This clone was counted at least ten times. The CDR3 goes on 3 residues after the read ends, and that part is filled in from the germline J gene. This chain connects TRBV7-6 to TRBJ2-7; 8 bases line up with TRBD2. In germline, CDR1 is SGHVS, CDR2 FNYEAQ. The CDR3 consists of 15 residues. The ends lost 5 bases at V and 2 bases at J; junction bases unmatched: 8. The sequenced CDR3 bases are TGTGCCAGCAGCCCCTTAGCGGGAAGTACCTACGAG. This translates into CASSPLAGSTYE. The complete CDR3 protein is CASSPLAGSTYEQYF.

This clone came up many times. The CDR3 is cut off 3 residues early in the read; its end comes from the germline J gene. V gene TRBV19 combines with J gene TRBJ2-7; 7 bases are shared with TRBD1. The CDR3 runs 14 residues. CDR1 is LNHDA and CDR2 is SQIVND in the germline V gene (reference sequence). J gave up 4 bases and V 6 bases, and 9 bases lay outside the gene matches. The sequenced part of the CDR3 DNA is TGTGCCAGTAGACCGAGGGGGACAGCTTACGAG. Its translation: CASRPRGTAYE. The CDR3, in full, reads CASRPRGTAYEQYF.

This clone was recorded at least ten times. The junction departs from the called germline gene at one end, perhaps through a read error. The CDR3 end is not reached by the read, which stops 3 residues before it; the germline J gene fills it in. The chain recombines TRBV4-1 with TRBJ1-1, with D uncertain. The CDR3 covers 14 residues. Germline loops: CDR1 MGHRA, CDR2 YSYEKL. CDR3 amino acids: CTSSQTPQAGRAFF. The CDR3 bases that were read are TGCACCAGCAGCCAGACCCCTCAGGCGGGGAGA.

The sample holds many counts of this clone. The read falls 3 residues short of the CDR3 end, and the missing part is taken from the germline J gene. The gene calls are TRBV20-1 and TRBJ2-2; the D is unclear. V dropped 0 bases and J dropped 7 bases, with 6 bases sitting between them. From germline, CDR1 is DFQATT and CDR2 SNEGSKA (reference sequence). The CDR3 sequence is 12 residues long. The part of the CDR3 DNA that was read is TGCAGTGCTAGAGATGGCGGCGGGGAG. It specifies CSARDGGGE. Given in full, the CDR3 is CSARDGGGELFF.

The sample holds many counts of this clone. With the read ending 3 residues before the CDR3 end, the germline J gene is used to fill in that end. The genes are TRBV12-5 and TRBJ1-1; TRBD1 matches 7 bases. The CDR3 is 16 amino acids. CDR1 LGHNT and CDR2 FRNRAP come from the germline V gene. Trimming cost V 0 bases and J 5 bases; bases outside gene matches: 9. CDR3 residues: CASGLVPIDRETEAFF. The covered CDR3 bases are TGTGCTAGTGGTTTGGTACCGATCGACAGGGAAACTGAA.

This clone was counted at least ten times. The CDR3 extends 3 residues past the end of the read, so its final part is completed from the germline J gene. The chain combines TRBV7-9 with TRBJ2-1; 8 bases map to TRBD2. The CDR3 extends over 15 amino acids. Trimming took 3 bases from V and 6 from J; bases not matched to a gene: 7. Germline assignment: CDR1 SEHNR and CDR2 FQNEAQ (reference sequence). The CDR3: CASSLPWGLGNEQFF. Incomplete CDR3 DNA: TGTGCCAGCAGCTTGCCTTGGGGACTAGGCAATGAG.

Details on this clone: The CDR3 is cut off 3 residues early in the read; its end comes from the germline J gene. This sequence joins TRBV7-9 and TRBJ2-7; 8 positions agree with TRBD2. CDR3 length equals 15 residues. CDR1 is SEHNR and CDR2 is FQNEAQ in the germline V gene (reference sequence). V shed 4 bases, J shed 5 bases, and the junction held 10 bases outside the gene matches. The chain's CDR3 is CASSYGLAVKDEQYF. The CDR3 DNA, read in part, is TGTGCCAGCAGCTACGGACTAGCTGTTAAGGACGAG.

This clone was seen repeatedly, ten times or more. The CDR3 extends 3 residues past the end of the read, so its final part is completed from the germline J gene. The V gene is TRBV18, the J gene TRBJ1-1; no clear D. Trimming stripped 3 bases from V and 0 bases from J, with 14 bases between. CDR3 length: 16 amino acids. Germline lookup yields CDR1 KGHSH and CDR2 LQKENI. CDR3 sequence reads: CASSPTGPPLNTEAFF. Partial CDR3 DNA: TGTGCCAGCTCACCTACGGGTCCACCGTTGAACACTGAA.

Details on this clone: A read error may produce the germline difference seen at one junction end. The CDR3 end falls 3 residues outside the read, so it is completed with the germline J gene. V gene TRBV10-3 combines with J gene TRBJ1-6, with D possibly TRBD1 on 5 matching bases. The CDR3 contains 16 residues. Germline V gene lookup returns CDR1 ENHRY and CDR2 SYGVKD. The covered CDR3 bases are TGTGCCATCAGTGAGATTGACAGAGATTATAAGTCACCC. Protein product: CAISEIDRDYKSP. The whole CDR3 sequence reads CAISEIDRDYKSPLHF.

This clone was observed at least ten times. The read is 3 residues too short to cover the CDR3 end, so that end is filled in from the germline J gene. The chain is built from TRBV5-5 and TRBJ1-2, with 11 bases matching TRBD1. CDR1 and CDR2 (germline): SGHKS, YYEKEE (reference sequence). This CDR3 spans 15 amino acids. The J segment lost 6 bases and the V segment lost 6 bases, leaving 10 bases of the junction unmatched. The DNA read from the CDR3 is TGTGCCAGCATTCTGGGGGACAGGGGGTCTCATGGC. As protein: CASILGDRGSHG. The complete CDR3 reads CASILGDRGSHGYTF.

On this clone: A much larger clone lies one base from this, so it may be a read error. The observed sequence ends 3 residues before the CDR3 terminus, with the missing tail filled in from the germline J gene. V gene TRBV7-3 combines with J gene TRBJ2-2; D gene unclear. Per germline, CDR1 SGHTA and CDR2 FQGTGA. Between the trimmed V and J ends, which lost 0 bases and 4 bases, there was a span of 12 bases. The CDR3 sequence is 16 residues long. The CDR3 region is CASSLTSEGLTGELFF. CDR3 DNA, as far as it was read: TGTGCCAGCAGCTTAACGAGTGAAGGGCTCACCGGGGAG.

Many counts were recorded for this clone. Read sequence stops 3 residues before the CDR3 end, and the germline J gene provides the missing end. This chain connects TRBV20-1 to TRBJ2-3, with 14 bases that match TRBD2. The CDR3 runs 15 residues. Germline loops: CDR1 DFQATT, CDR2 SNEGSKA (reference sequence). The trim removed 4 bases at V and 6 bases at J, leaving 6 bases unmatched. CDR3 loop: CSAKTSGRAGDTQYF. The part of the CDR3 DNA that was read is TGCAGTGCTAAGACTAGCGGGAGGGCCGGGGATACG.

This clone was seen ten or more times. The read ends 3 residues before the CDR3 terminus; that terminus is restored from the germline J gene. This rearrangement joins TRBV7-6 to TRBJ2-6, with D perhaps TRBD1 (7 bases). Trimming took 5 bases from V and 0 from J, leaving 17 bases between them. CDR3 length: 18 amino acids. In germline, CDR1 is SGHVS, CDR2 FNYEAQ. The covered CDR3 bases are TGTGCCAGCAGCCCCCGAGCAGGGGGGAGCTCTGGGGCCAACGTC. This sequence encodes CASSPRAGGSSGANV. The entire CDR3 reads CASSPRAGGSSGANVLTF.

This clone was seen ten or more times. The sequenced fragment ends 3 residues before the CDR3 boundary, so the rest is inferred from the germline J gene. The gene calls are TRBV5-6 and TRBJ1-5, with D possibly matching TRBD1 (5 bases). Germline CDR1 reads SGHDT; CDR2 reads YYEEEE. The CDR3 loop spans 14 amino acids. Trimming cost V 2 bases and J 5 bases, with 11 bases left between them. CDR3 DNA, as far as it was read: TGTGCCAGCAGCTTTCTGAGGGGAGATCAGCCC. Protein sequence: CASSFLRGDQP. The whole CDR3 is CASSFLRGDQPQHF.